A single T cell receptor beta chain is shown here with its context. The sample is drawn from a study of blood T cell repertoires in COVID-19. This CDR3 comprises 12 residues. Germline V lookup: CDR1 SGHTA, CDR2 FQGNSA. V lost 6 bases and J 0 bases, leaving 4 bases between the germline ends. The data were produced by immunoSEQ multiplex PCR, yet TCRdb's version contains in-frame clones alone and is incomplete. The data show 110,000 or so clones, 55% to 75% seen once. The V and J genes are TRBV7-2 and TRBJ2-3; D is ambiguous. This TCR came from a woman aged 40 to 50 with acute or convalescent COVID-19. Sequenced: peripheral blood. CDR3 coding DNA: TGTGCCAGCAGTGAGAGCACAGATACGCAGTATTTT. Translating gives CASSESTDTQYF.